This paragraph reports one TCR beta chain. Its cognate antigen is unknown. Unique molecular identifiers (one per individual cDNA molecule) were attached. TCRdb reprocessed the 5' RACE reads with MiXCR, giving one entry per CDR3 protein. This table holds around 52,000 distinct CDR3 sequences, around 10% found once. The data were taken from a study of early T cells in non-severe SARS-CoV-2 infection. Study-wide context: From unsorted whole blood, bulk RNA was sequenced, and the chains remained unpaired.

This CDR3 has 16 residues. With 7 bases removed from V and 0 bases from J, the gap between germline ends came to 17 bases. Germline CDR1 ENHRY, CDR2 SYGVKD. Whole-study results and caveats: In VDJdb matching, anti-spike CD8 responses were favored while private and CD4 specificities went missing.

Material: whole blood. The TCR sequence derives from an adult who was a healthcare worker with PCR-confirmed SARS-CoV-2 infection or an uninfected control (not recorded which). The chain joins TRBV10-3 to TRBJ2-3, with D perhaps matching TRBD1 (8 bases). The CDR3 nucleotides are TGTGCCATCACCAGAGACAGGGGAGGGAGCACAGATACGCAGTATTTT. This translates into CAITRDRGGSTDTQYF.